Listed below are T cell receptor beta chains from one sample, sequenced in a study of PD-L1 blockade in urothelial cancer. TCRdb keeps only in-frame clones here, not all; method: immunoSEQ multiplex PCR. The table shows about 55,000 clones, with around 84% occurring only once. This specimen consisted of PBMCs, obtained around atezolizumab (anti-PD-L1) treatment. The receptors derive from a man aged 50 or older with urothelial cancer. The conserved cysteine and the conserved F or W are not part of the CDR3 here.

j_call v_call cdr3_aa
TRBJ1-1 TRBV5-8 ASSFNYRGNTEAF
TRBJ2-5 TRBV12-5 ASGLLVGRVQETQY
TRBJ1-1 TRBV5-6 ASSFRLTRGGRTEAF
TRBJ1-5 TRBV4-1 ASSQGAGGYQPQH
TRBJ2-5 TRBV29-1 SVPRRARATWGGDGETQY
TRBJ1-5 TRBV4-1 ASSQLARRNQPQH
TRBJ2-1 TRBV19 ASSIEEGGLAVGEQF
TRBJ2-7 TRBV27 ASSLTHDFTAGGPYEQY
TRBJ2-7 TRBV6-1 ASLLSQGDPYEQY
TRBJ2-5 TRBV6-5 ASSYGTGGETQY
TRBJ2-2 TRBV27 ASTKGLYTGELF
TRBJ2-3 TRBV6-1 ASYRDRVADTQY
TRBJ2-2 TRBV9 ASSGAARAGELF
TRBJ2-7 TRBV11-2 ASSFLGGPGGPSYEQY
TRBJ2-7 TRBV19 ASSIRDRPYEQY
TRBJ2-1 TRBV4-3 ASSQERGEGHLHEQF
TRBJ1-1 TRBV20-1 SAWGLTEAF
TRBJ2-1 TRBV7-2 ASSSGVRWNEQF
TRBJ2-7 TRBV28 ASTSPGLAVFEQY
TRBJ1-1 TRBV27 ASSLGGAYGEAF
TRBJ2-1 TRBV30 AWGQGRGFGEQF
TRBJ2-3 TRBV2 ASRPNTGTGTDTQY
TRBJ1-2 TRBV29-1 SVEPGQGIDRYT
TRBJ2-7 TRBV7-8 ASSLDRDPYEQY
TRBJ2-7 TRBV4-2 ASSRQGQGVSTTYEQY
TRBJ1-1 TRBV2 ASSRQTLNTEAF
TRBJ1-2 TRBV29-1 SVERGNGYGYT
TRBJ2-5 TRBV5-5 ASSLVQLQETQY
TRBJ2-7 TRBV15 ATSRDLEGYEQY
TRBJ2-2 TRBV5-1 ASSISGENTGELF
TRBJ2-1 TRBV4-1 ASSQDSFGGRAYNEQF
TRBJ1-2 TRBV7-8 ASSAEAAYGYT
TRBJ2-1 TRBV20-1 SARESGEQF
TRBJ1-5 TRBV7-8 ASSLVAPPSNQPQH
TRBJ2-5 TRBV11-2 ASSFQGGPSETQY
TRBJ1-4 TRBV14 ASSSWPHEKLF
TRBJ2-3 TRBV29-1 SVRTSGVSTDTQY
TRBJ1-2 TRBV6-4 ASRQTAYGGYT
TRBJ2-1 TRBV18 ASSPLERSSYNEQF
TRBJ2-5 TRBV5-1 ASSPAAGPGETQY
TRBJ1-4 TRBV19 ASSNNRGVANEKLF
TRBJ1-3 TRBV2 ASGRQGAGNTIY
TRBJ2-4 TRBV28 ASSSGDIQY
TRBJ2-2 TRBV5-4 ASNNRRNTGELF
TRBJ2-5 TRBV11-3 ASSMGGRSGETQY
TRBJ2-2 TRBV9 ASSVVGGSTRNTGELF
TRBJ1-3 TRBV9 ASSVARGGGNTIY
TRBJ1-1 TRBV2 ASSGRVNTEAF
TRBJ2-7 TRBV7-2 ASRTGPYEQY
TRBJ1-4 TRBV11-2 ASSQGRGWEKLF